One and the same sample provided the 30 T cell receptor beta chains below, sequenced in a study of blood T cell repertoires in COVID-19. Libraries were prepared by immunoSEQ multiplex PCR; TCRdb keeps only in-frame clonotypes and omits some of them. The sample lists roughly 200,000 clones, around nine tenths seen once, with around 0.5% in the top ten. Sequencing was carried out using peripheral blood. The receptors here all came from a man aged 50-59 years with acute or convalescent COVID-19.

The chain recombines TRBV30 with TRBJ2-3; D unclear. The CDR3 covers 12 residues. Germline V CDR1 and CDR2: GTSNPN, SVGIG (reference sequence). V gave up 6 bases and J gave up 0 bases, with 7 bases separating them. CDR3 nucleotides: TGTGCCTGTACGAGGAGCACAGATACGCAGTATTTT. Translated: CACTRSTDTQYF.

The chain uses TRBV2 and TRBJ2-1; D ambiguous. CDR3 length equals 11 residues. Looked up from germline, CDR1 is SNHLY and CDR2 is FYNNEI. Trimming took 7 bases from V and 4 from J, leaving 5 bases between them. The CDR3 DNA follows: TGTGCCAGCACCCCATACAATGAGCAGTTCTTC. Protein: CASTPYNEQFF.

The rearrangement links TRBV29-1 to TRBJ1-4; D perhaps matches TRBD1 (6 bases). V lost 7 bases and J 7 bases, leaving 16 bases between the germline ends. This CDR3 comprises 13 residues. Germline values: CDR1 SQVTM, CDR2 ANQGSEA. This CDR3 reads CSAGTRRVEKLFF. Written as DNA, the CDR3 is TGCAGCGCTGGGACACGAAGGGTTGAAAAACTGTTTTTT.

The genes are TRBV29-1 and TRBJ2-7; TRBD2 matches 13 bases. Germline CDR1 SQVTM, CDR2 ANQGSEA. The CDR3 consists of 13 residues. Unmatched junction bases numbered 5, after V lost 8 bases and J lost 4 bases. CDR3 amino acids: CSTRTSGSYEQYF. CDR3 in DNA: TGCAGCACCCGGACTAGCGGGAGTTACGAGCAGTACTTC.

The V and J genes are TRBV18 and TRBJ1-1, with 10 bases identical to TRBD1. The trim removed 8 bases at V and 3 bases at J, leaving 6 bases unmatched. The CDR3 extends over 14 amino acids. Looked up from germline, CDR1 is KGHSH and CDR2 is LQKENI. The CDR3, as DNA: TGTGCCAGCCGACAGGGGGCGCTGGACACTGAAGCTTTCTTT. Its protein is CASRQGALDTEAFF.

The V and J genes are TRBV25-1 and TRBJ2-7, with 12 bases fitting TRBD2. Germline CDR1 MGHDK, CDR2 SYGVNS. V lost 3 bases and J lost 3; bases outside the gene matches: 6. The CDR3 consists of 16 residues. In nucleotides, the CDR3 is TGTGCCAGCAGTGATACTAGCGGGGGGCGGGGCTACGAGCAGTACTTC. Protein product: CASSDTSGGRGYEQYF.

This clone has just a few counts. The J gene is TRBJ1-1, the V gene TRBV27, with 9 bases that match TRBD1. There are 15 residues in the CDR3. Germline lookup yields CDR1 MNHEY and CDR2 SMNVEV (reference sequence). V was pared by 5 bases and J by 4 bases, with 8 bases of the junction left unmatched. The CDR3: CASSTRQGESTEAFF. In DNA form, the CDR3 reads TGTGCCAGCAGTACCAGACAGGGGGAGAGCACTGAAGCTTTCTTT.

V gene TRBV28 combines with J gene TRBJ1-5, with TRBD1 matching 7 bases. The CDR3 is 14 amino acids. Trimming removed 7 bases from V and 4 bases from J; junction bases left unmatched: 7. Germline V gene lookup returns CDR1 MDHEN and CDR2 SYDVKM. CDR3 region: CASKQGQFNQPQHF. In nucleotides, the CDR3 is TGTGCCAGCAAACAGGGACAGTTTAATCAGCCCCAGCATTTT.

This clone was seen more than once but under ten times. V usage is TRBV27 and J usage is TRBJ1-1; 8 bases line up with TRBD1. The J segment lost 1 base and the V segment lost 1 base, leaving 5 bases of the junction unmatched. Germline CDR1 and CDR2: MNHEY and SMNVEV (reference sequence). This CDR3 region has 16 residues. The CDR3 DNA is TGTGCCAGCAGTTTATTAGGGGGACAGGCGAACACTGAAGCTTTCTTT. It translates to CASSLLGGQANTEAFF.

The chain uses TRBV7-3 and TRBJ2-7; 7 bases line up with TRBD2. The CDR3 is made up of 15 amino acids. V lost 5 bases to trimming and J lost 3 bases; unmatched junction nucleotides: 10. CDR1 is SGHTA and CDR2 is FQGTGA in the germline V gene. In DNA, the CDR3 is TGTGCCAGCAGCCCAGCAGGGAGGGCTGACTACGAGCAGTACTTC. Translated: CASSPAGRADYEQYF.

The chain combines TRBV3-1 (or the pseudogene TRBV3-2) with TRBJ2-2; a weak D match, TRBD2 (6 bases). CDR3 size: 15 residues. Germline V lookup: CDR1 LGHDT, CDR2 YNNKEL (reference sequence). V was pared by 2 bases and J by 9 bases, with 16 bases between. CDR3 amino acids: CASSQRGGLSRELFF. In nucleotides, the CDR3 is TGTGCCAGCAGCCAAAGGGGTGGACTAAGCCGGGAGCTGTTTTTT.

The chain has TRBV11-2 and TRBJ2-1, with D unresolved. Trimming took 1 base from V and 4 from J, leaving 5 bases between them. CDR1 and CDR2 from the germline V gene are SGHAT and FQNNGV. The CDR3 is 13 residues long. CDR3 DNA sequence: TGTGCCAGCAGCTTAGCTGCGTACAATGAGCAGTTCTTC. Its translation is CASSLAAYNEQFF.

The rearrangement uses TRBV28 and TRBJ1-3, with TRBD1 matching over 9 bases. Per the germline V gene, CDR1 is MDHEN and CDR2 is SYDVKM. V shed 6 bases and J 6 bases; nucleotides not matched to a gene: 3. The CDR3 is made up of 13 amino acids. CDR3 protein: CASRGQGANTIYF. CDR3 DNA sequence: TGTGCCAGCAGGGGACAGGGAGCAAACACCATATATTTT.

This chain links TRBV2 with TRBJ2-7; 8 nucleotides align to TRBD1. The CDR3 covers 14 residues. After removal of 8 bases from V and 3 bases from J, the junction contained 9 bases not matched to a gene. Germline CDR1 SNHLY, CDR2 FYNNEI. The CDR3 DNA follows: TGTGCCAGCGCCGAGGGGGGACAGGACTACGAGCAGTACTTC. Protein: CASAEGGQDYEQYF.

This rearrangement joins TRBV10-2 to TRBJ2-2, with D maybe TRBD2 (5 bases). CDR1 and CDR2 from the germline V gene are WSHSY and SAAADI. V lost 7 bases, J lost 13 bases, and 13 bases lay in between. CDR3 length equals 11 residues. The CDR3 sequence is CASTQDGGLFF. DNA for the CDR3: TGCGCCAGCACTCAGGACGGAGGGCTGTTTTTT.

V usage is TRBV5-8 and J usage is TRBJ2-3; the match to TRBD1 covers 10 bases. Germline loops: CDR1 SGHTS, CDR2 YDEGEE. V lost 2 bases, J lost 5 bases, and 5 bases stayed unmatched. The CDR3 is 15 residues long. CDR3 in DNA: TGTGCCAGCAGCTTTTGGACAGGGGGAGGAGATACGCAGTATTTT. Amino acids: CASSFWTGGGDTQYF.

The gene calls are TRBV2 and TRBJ2-3; 15 nucleotides agree with TRBD2. Germline V gives CDR1 SNHLY, CDR2 FYNNEI. This CDR3 comprises 18 residues. V lost 1 base to trimming and J lost 2 bases; unmatched junction nucleotides: 4. The CDR3 sequence is CASSEGGLAGGLTDTQYF. The CDR3 nucleotides read TGTGCCAGCAGTGAAGGGGGACTAGCGGGGGGCCTCACAGATACGCAGTATTTT.

The V call is TRBV11-3, the J call TRBJ2-5, with D maybe TRBD2 (5 bases). The CDR3 length is 16 residues. V was shortened by 1 base and J by 3 bases, with 15 bases between the two germline ends. Germline values: CDR1 SGHNT, CDR2 YENEEA. Here the CDR3 reads CASSLGVGVTKETQYF. In nucleotides, the CDR3 is TGTGCCAGCAGCTTAGGGGTGGGAGTGACTAAAGAGACCCAGTACTTC.

V usage is TRBV24-1 and J usage is TRBJ2-7; the D gene is possibly TRBD1 (6 bases). Trimming shortened V by 3 bases and J by 5 bases, and 10 bases separated the two germline ends. The germline V gene has CDR1 KGHDR and CDR2 SFDVKD. This CDR3 has 13 amino acids. The CDR3 region has the DNA TGTGCCACCAGTGATGTTACAGGGAACGAGCAGTACTTC. Protein: CATSDVTGNEQYF.

The gene calls are TRBV9 and TRBJ2-3; TRBD2 aligns across 13 bases. Germline V lookup: CDR1 SGDLS, CDR2 YYNGEE. V lost 3 bases and J lost 1; bases outside the gene matches: 5. The CDR3 is 17 amino acids. The CDR3 nucleotides are TGTGCCAGCAGCGGCGGACTAGCGGGAGTCCGCACAGATACGCAGTATTTT. Translating it yields CASSGGLAGVRTDTQYF.

The chain employs TRBV19 and TRBJ2-7; the D gene is possibly TRBD1 (6 bases). The V gene's germline CDR1 is LNHDA and CDR2 SQIVND (reference sequence). The CDR3 is 14 amino acids. With 6 bases removed from V and 6 bases from J, the gap between germline ends came to 18 bases. CDR3 sequence (DNA): TGTGCCAGTAGCCCCCAAACTACAGGGTCCGAGCAGTACTTC. Amino acids: CASSPQTTGSEQYF.

This clone was seen more than once but under ten times. This chain joins TRBV25-1 and TRBJ2-1, with 8 bases matching TRBD2. There are 14 residues in the CDR3. After removal of 8 bases from V and 8 bases from J, the junction contained 11 bases not matched to a gene. Germline lookup yields CDR1 MGHDK and CDR2 SYGVNS. The CDR3 spells CASLAAGGSYEQFF. The CDR3 nucleotides read TGTGCCAGCCTCGCGGCGGGAGGTTCGTATGAGCAGTTCTTC.

The chain is built from TRBV5-1 and TRBJ2-7; TRBD1 is a possible D gene (5 bases). The CDR3 extends over 14 amino acids. The germline gives CDR1 SGHRS, CDR2 YFSETQ. The V end lost 0 bases, the J end lost 4 bases, and 11 bases lay between the germline ends. In DNA, the CDR3 is TGCGCCAGCAGCTTGGCTTCAGGGTGGTACGAGCAGTACGTC. Its protein product is CASSLASGWYEQYV.

J is TRBJ2-2 and V is TRBV24-1; D is unclear. V shed 5 bases and J shed 4 bases, with 19 bases lying between them. CDR3 length equals 17 residues. The germline V gene encodes CDR1 KGHDR and CDR2 SFDVKD. CDR3 residues: CATSGATAYSFTGELFF. The CDR3, as DNA: TGTGCCACCAGTGGGGCAACAGCTTACTCCTTCACCGGGGAGCTGTTTTTT.

The rearrangement uses TRBV27 and TRBJ1-2; a possible D gene is TRBD1 (5 bases). The germline V and J ends were trimmed by 1 base and 6 bases, with 9 bases remaining between them. CDR1 and CDR2 (germline): MNHEY, SMNVEV (reference sequence). The CDR3 totals 13 residues. CDR3 sequence reads: CASSLFPGNGYTF. The DNA of the CDR3 is TGTGCCAGCAGTTTATTTCCAGGGAATGGCTACACCTTC.

In this sample, this clone turned up once. V gene TRBV2 combines with J gene TRBJ1-1, with 8 bases that match TRBD1. Germline V gene sequence: CDR1 SNHLY, CDR2 FYNNEI. The CDR3 loop spans 14 amino acids. J lost 4 bases, V lost 6 bases, and 7 bases had no gene match. This chain's CDR3 is CASREDRVATEAFF. DNA for the CDR3: TGTGCCAGCAGGGAGGACAGGGTGGCCACTGAAGCTTTCTTT.

The chain joins TRBV19 to TRBJ2-6, with D unresolved. CDR3 size: 14 residues. Germline lookup yields CDR1 LNHDA and CDR2 SQIVND (reference sequence). Trimming cost V 5 bases and J 4 bases, with 9 bases left between them. CDR3 nucleotides: TGTGCCAGTAGTTCTATACGAGGGGCCAACGTCCTGACTTTC. Translated: CASSSIRGANVLTF.

The V call is TRBV7-2, the J call TRBJ2-1, with 8 bases matching TRBD2. J gave up 0 bases and V 5 bases, and 9 bases lay outside the gene matches. Per the germline V gene, CDR1 is SGHTA and CDR2 is FQGNSA. The CDR3 loop spans 17 amino acids. The CDR3 loop is CASSPSTGTSSYNEQFF. For the CDR3, the DNA is TGTGCCAGCAGCCCATCGACCGGGACTAGCTCCTACAATGAGCAGTTCTTC.

The V and J genes are TRBV5-4 and TRBJ1-2; D call uncertain. CDR3 size: 14 residues. Trimming stripped 0 bases from V and 7 bases from J, with 13 bases between. CDR1 SGHNT and CDR2 YYREEE come from the germline V gene (reference sequence). The CDR3 DNA is TGTGCCAGCAGCTTGGAAACAGCAGGTCTTGGCTACACCTTC. Translated: CASSLETAGLGYTF. Together with reference TRBV5-4 and TRBJ1-2, the CDR3 gives the full variable domain: ETGVTQSPTHLIKTRGQQVTLRCSSQSGHNTVSWYQQALGQGPQFIFQYYREEENGRGNFPPRFSGLQFPNYSSELNVNALELDDSALYLCASSLETAGLGYTFGSGTRLTVV.

The chain is built from TRBV27 and TRBJ1-4; 8 bases are shared with TRBD1. The J segment lost 8 bases and the V segment lost 8 bases, leaving 13 bases of the junction unmatched. The CDR3 has 15 residues. From germline, CDR1 is MNHEY and CDR2 SMNVEV (reference sequence). The CDR3 DNA follows: TGTGCCAGCTCCTCTAGGTCAGGGGGCAAGGAAAAACTGTTTTTT. As protein: CASSSRSGGKEKLFF.